These 21 T cell receptor beta chains came from one sample sequenced in a study of blood T cell repertoires in COVID-19 (TCRdb year 2020). The library was prepared using the immunoSEQ multiplex PCR assay. TCRdb stores this immuneACCESS table with in-frame sequences only. Part of the clones is absent; in the studies checked, under half of the shortfall reflects unresolved V genes, and no reason is known for the rest. The sample contains 100,000 to 150,000 clones, 85% of them found a single time. 5% to 8% of the sample comes from the top ten. The specimen was peripheral blood. The receptor source for this set is an older man with active or convalescent COVID-19.

The V and J genes are TRBV28 and TRBJ1-6, with D perhaps matching TRBD1 (6 bases). This CDR3 has 15 amino acids. The V end lost 7 bases, the J end lost 5 bases, and 15 bases lay between the germline ends. Looked up from germline, CDR1 is MDHEN and CDR2 is SYDVKM. The CDR3 protein is CASNTQGLNNSPLHF. CDR3 DNA: TGTGCCAGCAATACCCAGGGGTTAAATAATTCACCCCTCCACTTT.

J is TRBJ1-6 and V is TRBV30; 7 bases are a match to TRBD1. The CDR3 length is 15 residues. Germline assignment: CDR1 GTSNPN and CDR2 SVGIG (reference sequence). V lost 0 bases, J lost 6 bases, and 5 bases stayed unmatched. CDR3 sequence: CAWSVTGDGNSPLHF. The CDR3 region has the DNA TGTGCCTGGAGTGTTACAGGGGACGGTAATTCACCCCTCCACTTT.

V is TRBV19 and J is TRBJ2-1; TRBD2 matches at 12 bases. With 6 bases clipped from V and 6 bases from J, the junction kept 18 bases outside the gene matches. The CDR3 loop spans 19 amino acids. Looked up from germline, CDR1 is LNHDA and CDR2 is SQIVND (reference sequence). CDR3: CASRAKEVASGRAGNEQFF. The CDR3 coding sequence is TGTGCCAGTAGGGCAAAGGAGGTGGCTAGCGGGAGGGCCGGCAATGAGCAGTTCTTC.

This clone was recorded only once. J is TRBJ2-7 and V is TRBV4-3, with 8 nucleotides matching TRBD2. This CDR3 spans 15 amino acids. Germline CDR1 and CDR2: LGHNA and YSLEER. V was clipped by 3 bases and J by 3 bases; unmatched bases: 7. The CDR3 here is CASSQIAGPDYEQYF. For the CDR3, the DNA is TGCGCCAGCAGCCAGATAGCGGGACCGGACTACGAGCAGTACTTC.

V and J are TRBV15 and TRBJ2-1; TRBD2 matches at 9 bases. Trimming removed 1 base from V and 3 bases from J; junction bases left unmatched: 4. CDR1 is LNHNV, CDR2 YYDKDF, per germline (reference sequence). This CDR3 region has 16 residues. For the CDR3, the DNA is TGTGCCACCAGCAGAGGCGGGGGGGCCAGCTACAATGAGCAGTTCTTC. Residues: CATSRGGGASYNEQFF. Full variable domain (rest looked up from reference TRBV15 and TRBJ2-1): DAMVIQNPRYQVTQFGKPVTLSCSQTLNHNVMYWYQQKSSQAPKLLFHYYDKDFNNEADTPDNFQSRRPNTSFCFLDIRSPGLGDTAMYLCATSRGGGASYNEQFFGPGTRLTVL.

The V call is TRBV11-2, the J call TRBJ1-2; weak D call: TRBD1 (6 bases). Germline CDR1 SGHAT, CDR2 FQNNGV. This CDR3 region has 13 residues. Trimming left V 8 bases short and J 3 bases short, with 13 bases between. CDR3 coding DNA: TGTGCCAGCCGGGGGGGCACCTACTATGGCTACACCTTC. This sequence encodes CASRGGTYYGYTF.

The V gene is TRBV11-2, the J gene TRBJ2-5; 13 positions match TRBD2. There are 18 residues in the CDR3. V shed 1 base, J shed 5 bases, and the junction held 10 bases outside the gene matches. CDR1 is SGHAT, CDR2 FQNNGV, per germline. CDR3 bases: TGTGCCAGCAGCTTAGCGCTACTAGCGGGGGGGCCGGGGGAGACCCAGTACTTC. It codes for CASSLALLAGGPGETQYF.

This rearrangement joins TRBV5-1 to TRBJ1-2, with 11 bases matching TRBD1. This CDR3 comprises 16 residues. J lost 6 bases, V lost 3 bases, and 10 bases had no gene match. Germline lookup yields CDR1 SGHRS and CDR2 YFSETQ. In DNA, the CDR3 is TGCGCCAGCAGCTCGAGTGCCGGGACAGGGGGTAATGGCTACACCTTC. This encodes CASSSSAGTGGNGYTF.

This clone was seen once. The chain uses TRBV4-2 and TRBJ2-1, with D maybe TRBD2 (6 bases). This CDR3 has 15 residues. Germline V lookup: CDR1 LGHNA, CDR2 YNFKEQ. V was trimmed by 4 bases and J by 3 bases, leaving 13 bases between them. This CDR3 reads CASSPAGGIYNEQFF. In nucleotides, the CDR3 is TGTGCCAGCAGCCCTGCTGGGGGGATCTACAATGAGCAGTTCTTC.

V usage is TRBV7-3 and J usage is TRBJ2-1; 10 nucleotides match TRBD1. This CDR3 is 16 amino acids long. The V segment lost 4 bases and the J segment 4 bases; nucleotides outside the gene matches: 7. CDR1 is SGHTA, CDR2 FQGTGA, per germline. CDR3 sequence: CASSSRTGGGYNEQFF. The CDR3 nucleotides read TGTGCCAGCAGCTCCCGGACAGGGGGTGGGTACAATGAGCAGTTCTTC. Full variable domain (missing parts from reference TRBV7-3 and TRBJ2-1): GAGVSQTPSNKVTEKGKYVELRCDPISGHTALYWYRQSLGQGPEFLIYFQGTGAADDSGLPNDRFFAVRPEGSVSTLKIQRTERGDSAVYLCASSSRTGGGYNEQFFGPGTRLTVL.

The chain links TRBV30 to TRBJ2-7, with TRBD1 matching 7 bases. Trimming took 4 bases from V and 4 from J; bases not matched to a gene: 4. This CDR3 comprises 12 residues. Germline V gene lookup returns CDR1 GTSNPN and CDR2 SVGIG (reference sequence). CDR3 protein: CAWKKQGYEQYF. The CDR3 DNA follows: TGTGCCTGGAAAAAACAGGGGTACGAGCAGTACTTC.

V gene TRBV6-6 combines with J gene TRBJ2-7; 7 nucleotides align to TRBD1. The CDR3 is 15 residues long. Germline V gene data show CDR1 as MNHNY and CDR2 as SVGAGI (reference sequence). Unmatched junction bases numbered 10, after V lost 2 bases and J lost 6 bases. Here the CDR3 reads CASSYRSTGNPEQYF. For the CDR3, the DNA is TGTGCCAGCAGTTACCGGTCGACAGGGAATCCCGAGCAGTACTTC.

The chain uses TRBV23-1 and TRBJ1-2, with 7 bases that match TRBD1. TRBV23-1 counts as an open reading frame of uncertain function. The V segment lost 6 bases and the J segment 2 bases; nucleotides outside the gene matches: 9. The CDR3 length is 15 residues. CDR3 nucleotide sequence: TGCGCCAGCAGCCCTCGAGGGGACAGAAACTATGGCTACACCTTC. Translating it yields CASSPRGDRNYGYTF.

V usage is TRBV19 and J usage is TRBJ2-7; 9 bases match TRBD2. V lost 3 bases, J lost 5 bases, and 5 bases stayed unmatched. Germline V gene data show CDR1 as LNHDA and CDR2 as SQIVND (reference sequence). The CDR3 has 14 residues. The CDR3 DNA follows: TGTGCCAGTAGTATCGCGGGGGGGCTCGACGAGCAGTACTTC. Translating gives CASSIAGGLDEQYF.

The chain has TRBV7-8 and TRBJ2-1, with 8 bases aligning to TRBD2. V dropped 0 bases and J dropped 7; count of bases not matched to a gene: 8. CDR3 size: 16 residues. Looked up from germline, CDR1 is SGHVS and CDR2 is FQNEAQ. CDR3 loop: CASSLAGGLASNEQFF. For the CDR3, the DNA is TGTGCCAGCAGCTTAGCAGGAGGACTAGCAAGTAATGAGCAGTTCTTC.

The chain recombines TRBV7-2 with TRBJ1-2; 9 bases agree with TRBD1. CDR1 and CDR2 (germline): SGHTA, FQGNSA. The J segment lost 8 bases and the V segment lost 4 bases, leaving 11 bases of the junction unmatched. The CDR3 consists of 15 residues. Here the CDR3 reads CASSSLPGQGGGYTF. CDR3 bases: TGTGCCAGCAGCTCACTACCGGGACAGGGCGGGGGCTACACCTTC.

The V call is TRBV7-2, the J call TRBJ2-3, with 9 nucleotides matching TRBD2. The CDR3 runs 15 residues. J lost 1 base, V lost 5 bases, and 4 bases had no gene match. Looked up from germline, CDR1 is SGHTA and CDR2 is FQGNSA. CDR3 amino acids: CASSPSGVGTDTQYF. CDR3 in DNA: TGTGCCAGCAGCCCTAGCGGGGTTGGCACAGATACGCAGTATTTT.

V usage is TRBV5-4 and J usage is TRBJ1-2; no clear D. The CDR3 covers 14 residues. Germline lookup yields CDR1 SGHNT and CDR2 YYREEE (reference sequence). V lost 4 bases and J lost 3, with 13 bases in between. Here the CDR3 reads CASSPGGLDYGYTF. Here the CDR3 DNA reads TGTGCCAGCAGCCCGGGAGGGCTAGACTATGGCTACACCTTC.

CDR3: CASSLQGQDQHF. The CDR3 coding sequence is TGTGCCAGCAGCCTGCAGGGCCAGGATCAGCATTTT. The chain combines TRBV5-5 with TRBJ1-5, with D perhaps TRBD1 (5 bases). CDR1 and CDR2 (germline): SGHKS, YYEKEE (reference sequence). The CDR3 is 12 residues long. Trimming removed 4 bases at V and 13 bases at J, with 15 bases between.

J is TRBJ1-5 and V is TRBV6-1; 8 nucleotides agree with TRBD1. V was pared by 1 base and J by 8 bases, with 13 bases of the junction left unmatched. The CDR3 runs to 17 residues. Germline CDR1 MNHNS, CDR2 SASEGT. The CDR3 here is CASSEVVGRGLMEPQHF. In DNA form, the CDR3 reads TGTGCCAGCAGTGAAGTGGTAGGCAGGGGGCTTATGGAGCCCCAGCATTTT.

J is TRBJ2-1 and V is TRBV9; TRBD2 aligns across 10 bases. This CDR3 spans 15 amino acids. The germline V gene encodes CDR1 SGDLS and CDR2 YYNGEE. The V and J ends lost 0 bases and 9 bases, in that order; junction bases with no gene match: 6. The CDR3 bases are TGTGCCAGCAGCGTAGAAAGCGGGGGGGCTGGTGAGCAGTTCTTC. Amino acid sequence: CASSVESGGAGEQFF.